This T cell receptor (beta chain) derives from a study of OX40 agonist ivuxolimab in advanced cancers. Study-level information: Ivuxolimab was delivered to patients intravenously every 2 weeks at doses spanning 0.01 to 10 mg/kg. Hepatocellular carcinoma, melanoma, renal cell or head and neck cancer occurred in dose-escalation patients. Study conclusions and caveats: CD4+ T cells averaged fewer expanded clones than CD8+ T cells.

Germline values: CDR1 SGHDT, CDR2 YYEEEE. V lost 2 bases and J 6 bases, leaving 5 bases between the germline ends. The CDR3 covers 11 residues. A remark on this clone: Its specificity is not known.

At cycle 4 day 1, cycle 7 day 1, and baseline, blood was sampled. The protocol was immunoSEQ multiplex PCR, while the TCRdb copy is restricted to in-frame clones and leaves out a portion. The repertoire has just over 30,000 clones, less than 90% of them found once; the top ten carry roughly 31%. This chain uses TRBV5-6 with TRBJ1-1, with no clear D. The material sequenced was CD4+ or CD8+ T cells sorted from blood, taken in a trial of the OX40 agonist ivuxolimab. This TCR was recovered from an adult with an advanced solid tumor such as melanoma, head and neck, liver or kidney cancer. CDR3 nucleotide sequence: TGTGCCAGCAGCTTTTTGTCTGAAGCTTTCTTT. Amino acids: CASSFLSEAFF. The full variable domain, rest sourced from reference TRBV5-6 and TRBJ1-1, is DAGVTQSPTHLIKTRGQQVTLRCSPKSGHDTVSWYQQALGQGPQFIFQYYEEEERQRGNFPDRFSGHQFPNYSSELNVNALLLGDSALYLCASSFLSEAFFGQGTRLTVV.